This entry features one T cell receptor beta chain sequence. Antigen unknown. These data originate in a study of untreated major depressive disorder. The CDR3 is 14 residues long. V was pared by 6 bases and J by 7 bases, with 13 bases between. CDR1 is SNHLY and CDR2 is FYNNEI in the germline V gene. The donors were all European-descended. CD4+ T cells were isolated from thawed PBMCs by magnetic negative selection. Findings of the study overall: CD4+ T cells from depressed patients used TRBV05-01 (Vbeta 5.1) more often than controls.

Method: immunoSEQ multiplex PCR; TCRdb's copy keeps in-frame clones and lacks some. The profile shows about 27,000 clones, roughly nine tenths of them singletons. This chain links TRBV2 with TRBJ1-6, with D possibly matching TRBD1 (6 bases). The clonotype was recovered from a woman in her twenties or thirties with major depressive disorder. Sample: CD4+ T cells from PBMCs. The DNA of the CDR3 is TGTGCCAGCAGCGGGGGGGCGAAAAATTCACCCCTCCACTTT. It codes for CASSGGAKNSPLHF.